The TCR beta chain under discussion was sequenced for a study of beta chain features in type 1 diabetes. Study-wide results and limits: Relative to healthy donors, patients appeared to have naive, central memory and Treg TCRB repertoires that were more similar. Lower insertion and higher deletion counts appeared at VDJ junctions in type 1 diabetes patients. Among patients with Type 1 diabetes, TCRB CDR3s were moderately but significantly shorter in every one of the four CD4+ subsets. Researchers cautioned that cDNA sequencing could over-represent cells with high TCR expression.

Note on this clone: Its cognate antigen is unknown.

The V and J ends lost 2 bases and 2 bases respectively, with 6 bases between them. This CDR3 has 13 amino acids. Per the germline V gene, CDR1 is KGHSH and CDR2 is LQKENI. The entirety of the isolated RNA underwent reverse transcription, so expressed TCRB transcripts were sequenced. The repertoire was sequenced with immunoSEQ multiplex PCR; TCRdb's copy has only in-frame clones and lacks some. Of 220,000 or so clones listed, 68% are singletons. The source material was naive CD4+ T cells from blood. This chain connects TRBV18 to TRBJ2-5; D gene uncertain. The source is a man aged 25 to 40 in good health. The CDR3, as DNA: TGTGCCAGCTCACCAGCCCCGCAAGAGACCCAGTACTTC. Its protein product is CASSPAPQETQYF.